Listed here are 24 T cell receptor beta chains from one sample, sequenced in a study of glioma-infiltrating T cells. TCR alpha and beta CDR3 regions were amplified from RNA using iRepertoire nested multiplex PCR. TCRdb re-called the multiplex PCR reads with MiXCR, one entry per CDR3 protein. This repertoire shows 400,000 or so distinct CDR3 sequences, around 38% found once; its top ten account for around 12%. Specimen: glioma tissue, nonneoplastic brain tissue, or PBMCs (not recorded which). These receptors all come from a human donor with low-grade glioma or glioblastoma, undergoing nonglioma brain surgery, or in good health (not recorded which).

The CDR3 DNA reads as TGCAGTGCTTTTCCGGGACGGATCCAAGAGACCCAGTACTTC. Its protein is CSAFPGRIQETQYF. V usage is TRBV20-1 and J usage is TRBJ2-5, with D perhaps matching TRBD1 or TRBD2 (5 bases each). Germline V gives CDR1 DFQATT, CDR2 SNEGSKA (reference sequence). The CDR3 covers 14 residues. V lost 5 bases to trimming and J lost 1 base, with 14 bases between them.

The chain is built from TRBV7-9 and TRBJ2-1; the D is unclear. V was trimmed by 1 base and J by 9 bases, leaving 7 bases between them. The CDR3 contains 12 residues. From germline, CDR1 is SEHNR and CDR2 FQNEAQ (reference sequence). In DNA form, the CDR3 reads TGTGCCAGCAGCTTAGGATCGCTTGAGCAGTTCTTC. Translation: CASSLGSLEQFF.

This clonotype was seen ten or more times. The rearrangement uses TRBV15 and TRBJ1-3, with 8 bases matching TRBD1. With V trimmed by 3 bases and J by 4 bases, 20 bases remained unmatched. The CDR3 runs 20 residues. The germline V gene encodes CDR1 LNHNV and CDR2 YYDKDF (reference sequence). In nucleotides, the CDR3 is TGTGCCACCAGCAGCTTAATGGAATGGTCAGACAGGGGAGGCGGAAACACCATATATTTT. Protein product: CATSSLMEWSDRGGGNTIYF.

The rearrangement links TRBV19 to TRBJ2-4; D gene ambiguous. Germline V gene data show CDR1 as LNHDA and CDR2 as SQIVND (reference sequence). Trimming shortened V by 4 bases and J by 6 bases, and 4 bases separated the two germline ends. CDR3 length equals 11 residues. CDR3 in DNA: TGTGCCAGTAGTACATTAAACATTCAGTACTTC. This gives the protein CASSTLNIQYF. Complete variable domain (other parts from reference TRBV19 and TRBJ2-4): DGGITQSPKYLFRKEGQNVTLSCEQNLNHDAMYWYRQDPGQGLRLIYYSQIVNDFQKGDIAEGYSVSREKKESFPLTVTSAQKNPTAFYLCASSTLNIQYFGAGTRLSVL.

The CDR3 region is CASSYSSGGYEQYF. The CDR3 nucleotides read TGTGCCAGCAGTTACTCTAGCGGGGGCTACGAGCAGTACTTC. The V gene is TRBV6-6, the J gene TRBJ2-7; TRBD2 aligns across 9 bases. J was trimmed by 3 bases and V by 0 bases; bases with no gene match: 0. Looked up from germline, CDR1 is MNHNY and CDR2 is SVGAGI (reference sequence). The CDR3 spans 14 residues.

The gene calls are TRBV7-6 and TRBJ2-7, with 10 positions matching TRBD1. There are 14 residues in the CDR3. Germline V CDR1 and CDR2: SGHVS, FNYEAQ. The V and J ends lost 4 bases and 3 bases, in that order; junction bases with no gene match: 3. Written as DNA, the CDR3 is TGTGCCAGCAGCTACCGGGACAGGGGCTACGAGCAGTACTTC. The encoded protein is CASSYRDRGYEQYF.

This clonotype was detected a few times. The chain joins TRBV18 to TRBJ1-1; no firm D call. This CDR3 is 14 amino acids long. Germline CDR1 and CDR2: KGHSH and LQKENI. Deletions cut 2 bases from V and 4 bases from J, with 11 bases between. The CDR3 loop is CASSPTGRSTEAFF. Written as DNA, the CDR3 is TGTGCCAGCTCACCAACCGGGCGGAGCACTGAAGCTTTCTTT.

This clonotype showed up just a few times. A read error may be the cause here, since a much bigger clone is one base away. The rearrangement links TRBV12-3 or TRBV12-4 to TRBJ1-1; no clear D. V was trimmed by 6 bases and J by 0 bases, leaving 11 bases between them. The CDR3 is 14 residues long. The CDR3: CASRPERLNTEAFF. In nucleotides, the CDR3 is TGTGCCAGCAGACCGGAAAGGCTGAACACTGAAGCTTTCTTT.

This clonotype was counted at least ten times. The chain is built from TRBV7-2 and TRBJ1-2; D uncertain. Trimming removed 8 bases from V and 9 bases from J, with 19 bases in between. The germline CDR1 and CDR2 sequences are SGHTA and FQGNSA. The length of the CDR3 is 13 residues. CDR3 nucleotides: TGTGCCAGCGAGCTTGGGTCCAGGAGACGCTACACCTTC. This encodes CASELGSRRRYTF.

This clonotype has a handful of counts. The chain links TRBV4-1 to TRBJ1-5, with D hard to call. The V end lost 3 bases, the J end lost 6 bases, and 18 bases lay between the germline ends. CDR3 size: 16 residues. CDR1 is MGHRA, CDR2 YSYEKL, per germline. CDR3 amino acids: CASSHPSLGQAQPQHF. Written as DNA, the CDR3 is TGCGCCAGCAGCCATCCCTCCCTCGGTCAGGCTCAGCCCCAGCATTTT.

This chain connects TRBV5-1 to TRBJ2-7; 9 bases line up with TRBD1. CDR3 length: 15 amino acids. Germline CDR1 is SGHRS and CDR2 is YFSETQ. With V trimmed by 2 bases and J by 3 bases, 6 bases remained unmatched. CDR3 sequence reads: CASSFEQGAFYEQYF. In nucleotides, the CDR3 is TGCGCCAGCAGCTTTGAACAGGGGGCGTTCTACGAGCAGTACTTC.

The CDR3, as DNA: TGTGCCAGCAGCTCCGAACCGACAGGGAGAGGGGGTAATGAGCAGTTCTTC. Its protein product is CASSSEPTGRGGNEQFF. The chain carries TRBV7-6 and TRBJ2-1, with TRBD1 identical over 7 bases. The germline gives CDR1 SGHVS, CDR2 FNYEAQ. The V gene end was trimmed by 4 bases and the J gene end by 7 bases; junction bases not matched to a gene: 16. This CDR3 region has 17 residues.

The rearrangement links TRBV12-3 or TRBV12-4 to TRBJ2-3, with 7 bases fitting TRBD2. J was trimmed by 1 base and V by 7 bases; bases with no gene match: 5. CDR3 length: 14 amino acids. DNA for the CDR3: TGTGCCAGCACCCGGGGGGAGGGCACAGATACGCAGTATTTT. Amino acids: CASTRGEGTDTQYF.

A remark on this clonotype: A much larger clone lies one base from this, so it may be a read error. This sequence joins TRBV27 and TRBJ2-5; TRBD2 matches at 11 bases. The CDR3 contains 15 residues. Germline CDR1 is MNHEY and CDR2 is SMNVEV (reference sequence). The CDR3 DNA is TGTGCCAGCAGTTTGCTAGCGGGAGGTCAAGAGACCAAGTACTTC. Protein: CASSLLAGGQETKYF.

The V gene is TRBV20-1, the J gene TRBJ2-7; D might be TRBD1 (6 bases). The CDR3 is 15 residues long. Trimming stripped 0 bases from V and 7 bases from J, with 19 bases between. Germline V gene data show CDR1 as DFQATT and CDR2 as SNEGSKA (reference sequence). CDR3 DNA sequence: TGCAGTGCTAGAGATTTGGGGACAAGCTACAGTGAGCAGTACTTC. Its protein product is CSARDLGTSYSEQYF.

This clonotype was seen more than once but under ten times. The chain combines TRBV3-1 with TRBJ2-1, with 9 bases fitting TRBD2. CDR1 and CDR2 (germline): LGHDT, YNNKEL (reference sequence). The CDR3 totals 14 residues. V gave up 3 bases and J gave up 9 bases; unmatched junction bases: 6. The CDR3 DNA reads TGTGCCAGCAGCCAGAGACCAGCGGGGGGTGAGCAGTTCTTC. This codes for CASSQRPAGGEQFF.

This clonotype has a handful of counts. The chain couples TRBV6-2 or TRBV6-3 to TRBJ2-3; tentative D call: TRBD2 (5 bases). Germline CDR1 is MNHEY and CDR2 is SVGEGT. The CDR3 spans 13 residues. V dropped 10 bases and J dropped 5 bases, with 16 bases sitting between them. CDR3 coding DNA: TGTGCCACCTCAGGAATAGCGAGAGATACGCAGTATTTT. Protein product: CATSGIARDTQYF.

This clonotype was seen many times. The V gene is TRBV20-1, the J gene TRBJ1-2; D uncertain. The CDR3 length is 13 residues. Germline CDR1 and CDR2: DFQATT and SNEGSKA (reference sequence). Trimming took 3 bases from V and 4 from J, leaving 12 bases between them. The CDR3 nucleotides read TGCAGTGCTAGGACCCAGGACCCCTATGGCTACACCTTC. Amino acid sequence: CSARTQDPYGYTF.

In the case of this clonotype: A much more abundant neighbour one base away suggests this may be a read error. Without the conserved terminal phenylalanine or tryptophan, this CDR3 likely stems from a read error. V and J are TRBV6-1 and TRBJ2-1, with 7 bases aligning to TRBD2. The CDR3 length is 16 residues. Germline values: CDR1 MNHNS, CDR2 SASEGT. After removal of 5 bases from V and 8 bases from J, the junction contained 15 bases not matched to a gene. The CDR3 nucleotides read TGTGCCAGCAGTCCTCAGGGAGCGGGACGCCATTATGAGCAGTTCTCC. This encodes CASSPQGAGRHYEQFS.

CDR3 nucleotides: TGCAGTGCTAGCGGGAGGACCCTCAGCACAGATACGCAGTATTTT. Its protein product is CSASGRTLSTDTQYF. The rearrangement uses TRBV20-1 and TRBJ2-3; 7 positions match TRBD2. This CDR3 contains 15 residues. Germline V gives CDR1 DFQATT, CDR2 SNEGSKA (reference sequence). Trimming took 3 bases from V and 0 from J; bases not matched to a gene: 6.

This clonotype was counted ten times or more. The rearrangement joins TRBV15 to TRBJ1-5; D gene unclear. The germline V gene has CDR1 LNHNV and CDR2 YYDKDF (reference sequence). This CDR3 has 16 residues. V gave up 0 bases and J gave up 2 bases, with 11 bases separating them. The CDR3 protein is CATSRDRIKGNQPQHF. CDR3 sequence (DNA): TGTGCCACCAGCAGAGATCGGATAAAGGGCAATCAGCCCCAGCATTTT.

Of note for this clonotype: Since a much larger clone is just one base distant, this may be a read error. As DNA, the CDR3 is TGTGCCACCAAGCGGGAGAGCTCCTACGAGCAGTTCTTC. Translation gives CATKRESSYEQFF. V is TRBV6-6 and J is TRBJ2-1, with TRBD2 matching 8 bases. Germline V gene sequence: CDR1 MNHNY, CDR2 SVGAGI (reference sequence). The V and J ends lost 10 bases and 10 bases, in that order; junction bases with no gene match: 12. The CDR3 is made up of 13 amino acids.

V gene TRBV14 combines with J gene TRBJ1-2; no firm D call. This CDR3 is 16 amino acids long. V lost 1 base, J lost 2 bases, and 14 bases lay in between. Looked up from germline, CDR1 is SGHDN and CDR2 is FVKESK. The CDR3: CASSQGSQPRNYGYTF. For the CDR3, the DNA is TGTGCCAGCAGCCAAGGATCACAACCGCGAAACTATGGCTACACCTTC.

In its sample, this clonotype was seen once. CDR3 coding DNA: TGCAGTGCCCCCCCTGGGCGTTGGGGAAGGTCGGCCTACGAGCAGTACTTC. Its protein is CSAPPGRWGRSAYEQYF. The chain uses TRBV20-1 and TRBJ2-7; no reliable D call. The CDR3 length is 17 residues. Looked up from germline, CDR1 is DFQATT and CDR2 is SNEGSKA (reference sequence). With 6 bases removed from V and 2 bases from J, the gap between germline ends came to 26 bases.